What follows are 21 T cell receptor beta chains derived from one specimen sequenced in a study of blood T cell repertoires in COVID-19. Using immunoSEQ multiplex PCR, the repertoire was profiled, and TCRdb retains in-frame clones only, with some absent. Of 25,000 to 35,000 clones detected, over 75% appear once; the ten largest clones hold less than 20%. Sequencing used peripheral blood. Receptor source: a man in his 70s with active COVID-19.

Written as DNA, the CDR3 is TGTGCCAGCAGGGAATGGACAGCAAGCACAGATACGCAGTATTTT. It translates to CASREWTASTDTQYF. The chain joins TRBV2 to TRBJ2-3, with a weak D call TRBD1 (6 bases). Germline assignment: CDR1 SNHLY and CDR2 FYNNEI. Deletions cut 6 bases from V and 0 bases from J, with 13 bases between. The CDR3 is 15 residues long. Full variable domain (missing parts from reference TRBV2 and TRBJ2-3): EPEVTQTPSHQVTQMGQEVILRCVPISNHLYFYWYRQILGQKVEFLVSFYNNEISEKSEIFDDQFSVERPDGSNFTLKIRSTKLEDSAMYFCASREWTASTDTQYFGPGTRLTVL.

V and J are TRBV6-1 and TRBJ2-7; weak D call: TRBD1 (6 bases). The CDR3 length is 18 residues. Germline CDR1 is MNHNS and CDR2 is SASEGT. Trimming cost V 4 bases and J 2 bases, with 24 bases left between them. The CDR3 DNA reads as TGTGCCAGCAGTGGCCCCCTCAATTACAGGGCCCTGGCCTACGAGCAGTACTTC. Translation: CASSGPLNYRALAYEQYF.

The chain joins TRBV3-1 (or the pseudogene TRBV3-2) to TRBJ2-3, with 8 bases identical to TRBD2. Germline-derived CDR1 and CDR2 are LGHDT and YNNKEL (reference sequence). V shed 2 bases, J shed 3 bases, and the junction held 4 bases outside the gene matches. This CDR3 has 15 residues. CDR3 bases: TGTGCCAGCAGCCAAACGGGGGGGAGGACAGATACGCAGTATTTT. Translation gives CASSQTGGRTDTQYF.

This clone was recorded many times. The chain combines TRBV4-2 with TRBJ2-2; 12 bases line up with TRBD2. CDR3 length equals 19 residues. Trimming cost V 4 bases and J 4 bases; bases outside gene matches: 13. CDR1 and CDR2 (germline): LGHNA, YNFKEQ. CDR3 region: CASSPIPGLAGGPTGELFF. The CDR3 nucleotides are TGTGCCAGCAGCCCCATCCCGGGGCTAGCGGGGGGGCCCACCGGGGAGCTGTTTTTT.

This clone came up a few times. This chain links TRBV28 with TRBJ1-1, with a possible D match to TRBD1 (6 bases). Germline CDR1 MDHEN, CDR2 SYDVKM. Trimming stripped 6 bases from V and 6 bases from J, with 17 bases between. This CDR3 region has 14 residues. The CDR3 DNA sequence: TGTGCCAGCAGCCGACGACAGGCCGGGTCTGAAGCTTTCTTT. It yields the protein CASSRRQAGSEAFF.

This clone is a singleton in its sample. The V gene is TRBV2, the J gene TRBJ1-5, with 9 positions matching TRBD1. The CDR3 extends over 15 amino acids. In germline, CDR1 is SNHLY, CDR2 FYNNEI. V shed 6 bases, J shed 3 bases, and the junction held 6 bases outside the gene matches. CDR3 nucleotides: TGTGCCAGCAGGCTACAGGGGGCCTTCAATCAGCCCCAGCATTTT. Translated, it gives CASRLQGAFNQPQHF.

This chain links TRBV19 with TRBJ2-2, with D uncertain. From germline, CDR1 is LNHDA and CDR2 SQIVND (reference sequence). CDR3 size: 15 residues. Deletions cut 5 bases from V and 8 bases from J, with 18 bases between. This CDR3 is CASSDARPQAGELFF. The CDR3 DNA is TGTGCCAGTAGTGACGCTAGACCACAAGCAGGGGAGCTGTTTTTT. Combining the CDR3 with reference TRBV19 and TRBJ2-2 gives the whole variable domain DGGITQSPKYLFRKEGQNVTLSCEQNLNHDAMYWYRQDPGQGLRLIYYSQIVNDFQKGDIAEGYSVSREKKESFPLTVTSAQKNPTAFYLCASSDARPQAGELFFGEGSRLTVL.

The table lists this clone with a count of one. This rearrangement joins TRBV2 to TRBJ2-1; D may be TRBD1 (6 bases). V dropped 9 bases and J dropped 9 bases, with 15 bases sitting between them. CDR3 length: 12 amino acids. Germline V gene data show CDR1 as SNHLY and CDR2 as FYNNEI. The CDR3 is CARGTQGPEQFF. The CDR3 region has the DNA TGTGCCAGAGGGACACAGGGCCCTGAGCAGTTCTTC.

This sequence joins TRBV6-2 or TRBV6-3 and TRBJ2-7, with D perhaps matching TRBD2 (6 bases). Trimming took 4 bases from V and 6 from J, leaving 10 bases between them. Germline V lookup: CDR1 MNHEY, CDR2 SVGEGT. The CDR3 contains 12 residues. The CDR3 region has the DNA TGTGCCAGCAGTTCCGTGGGGGGCGAGCAGTACTTC. It translates to CASSSVGGEQYF.

The rearrangement joins TRBV5-1 to TRBJ2-1; TRBD1 agrees at 8 bases. The CDR3 consists of 16 residues. The junction had 12 bases not matched to a gene; V was cut back by 2 bases and J by 8 bases. Germline V gene data show CDR1 as SGHRS and CDR2 as YFSETQ. The CDR3 here is CASSLVPGGAGDEQFF. CDR3 bases: TGCGCCAGCAGCTTAGTCCCAGGGGGCGCCGGGGATGAGCAGTTCTTC.

This chain connects TRBV5-4 to TRBJ2-3; D remains ambiguous. Germline lookup yields CDR1 SGHNT and CDR2 YYREEE (reference sequence). There are 13 residues in the CDR3. V was shortened by 4 bases and J by 1 base, with 7 bases between the two germline ends. This CDR3 reads CASSPPGTDTQYF. CDR3 coding DNA: TGTGCCAGCAGCCCTCCCGGCACAGATACGCAGTATTTT.

The chain recombines TRBV5-1 with TRBJ2-7, with D possibly matching TRBD1 (6 bases). There are 13 residues in the CDR3. V was shortened by 5 bases and J by 3 bases, with 12 bases between the two germline ends. Germline CDR1 SGHRS, CDR2 YFSETQ. The CDR3 DNA reads as TGCGCCAGCAGTCGACGGGACAACTACGAGCAGTACTTC. It specifies CASSRRDNYEQYF.

The chain combines TRBV4-3 with TRBJ2-5; TRBD2 matches 7 bases. Germline assignment: CDR1 LGHNA and CDR2 YSLEER. The CDR3 runs to 19 residues. V dropped 2 bases and J dropped 5; count of bases not matched to a gene: 20. The CDR3 DNA is TGCGCCAGCAGCCAACCCCCCCGGGGGAGGGCAGAAGGTAGGGAGACCCAGTACTTC. This codes for CASSQPPRGRAEGRETQYF.

CDR3 protein: CASSPSGAGEETQYF. CDR3 nucleotide sequence: TGTGCCAGCAGTCCGTCTGGAGCGGGGGAAGAGACCCAGTACTTC. The chain recombines TRBV28 with TRBJ2-5; TRBD2 agrees at 8 bases. The CDR3 is 15 residues long. V trimming: 5 bases; J trimming: 3 bases; junction bases outside the gene matches: 8. Germline V gene data show CDR1 as MDHEN and CDR2 as SYDVKM. Variable domain in full (rest from reference TRBV28 and TRBJ2-5): DVKVTQSSRYLVKRTGEKVFLECVQDMDHENMFWYRQDPGLGLRLIYFSYDVKMKEKGDIPEGYSVSREKKERFSLILESASTNQTSMYLCASSPSGAGEETQYFGPGTRLLVL.

V is TRBV9 and J is TRBJ2-3; no reliable D call. The CDR3 is 13 residues long. The germline CDR1 and CDR2 sequences are SGDLS and YYNGEE. Trimming cost V 0 bases and J 1 base, with 3 bases left between them. CDR3: CASSVGGTDTQYF. The DNA for the CDR3 is TGTGCCAGCAGCGTAGGAGGCACAGATACGCAGTATTTT. Together with reference TRBV9 and TRBJ2-3, the CDR3 gives the full variable domain: DSGVTQTPKHLITATGQRVTLRCSPRSGDLSVYWYQQSLDQGLQFLIQYYNGEERAKGNILERFSAQQFPDLHSELNLSSLELGDSALYFCASSVGGTDTQYFGPGTRLTVL.

The chain carries TRBV29-1 and TRBJ1-3; 7 bases align to TRBD1. V was pared by 7 bases and J by 3 bases, with 6 bases of the junction left unmatched. The CDR3 covers 13 residues. Germline-derived CDR1 and CDR2 are SQVTM and ANQGSEA. CDR3 DNA sequence: TGCAGCGCTGAGACAGGGAATGGAAACACCATATATTTT. Translating it yields CSAETGNGNTIYF.

CDR3 sequence reads: CASSIDGGRGQYEQYF. CDR3 sequence (DNA): TGTGCCAGTAGTATAGATGGGGGGAGAGGACAATACGAGCAGTACTTC. The chain links TRBV19 to TRBJ2-7, with D possibly matching TRBD2 (6 bases). Germline V gene sequence: CDR1 LNHDA, CDR2 SQIVND (reference sequence). V dropped 0 bases and J dropped 4 bases, with 16 bases sitting between them. The CDR3 is made up of 16 amino acids.

This clone was seen once. The gene calls are TRBV5-1 and TRBJ2-3; D may be TRBD1 (6 bases). V was cut by 0 bases and J by 7 bases, with 12 bases left in between. The CDR3 contains 14 residues. Germline V gene lookup returns CDR1 SGHRS and CDR2 YFSETQ. Written as DNA, the CDR3 is TGCGCCAGCAGCTTGGGGACAGAAACGAATACGCAGTATTTT. This encodes CASSLGTETNTQYF.

The chain employs TRBV28 and TRBJ2-6; 9 positions agree with TRBD1. Germline V gene lookup returns CDR1 MDHEN and CDR2 SYDVKM. This CDR3 region has 14 residues. Trimming removed 6 bases from V and 8 bases from J; junction bases left unmatched: 5. CDR3 sequence (DNA): TGTGCCAGCAGCTGGGACAGGGTAACCAACGTCCTGACTTTC. Amino acid sequence: CASSWDRVTNVLTF.

The chain couples TRBV5-1 to TRBJ2-2; TRBD1 aligns across 7 bases. The CDR3 totals 15 residues. CDR1 and CDR2 from the germline V gene are SGHRS and YFSETQ. Losses at the gene ends were 4 bases for V and 3 bases for J; bases not matched to a gene: 6. CDR3 nucleotides: TGCGCCAGCAGCGCCCAGGGACAGTACACCGGGGAGCTGTTTTTT. This encodes CASSAQGQYTGELFF.

This clone is labeled as medium-sized (0.01 to 0.1%). The rearrangement joins TRBV6-2 or TRBV6-3 to TRBJ1-5; 9 bases align to TRBD1. Trimming took 4 bases from V and 6 from J; bases not matched to a gene: 10. The CDR3 extends over 16 amino acids. Germline V gene data show CDR1 as MNHEY and CDR2 as SVGEGT. DNA of the CDR3: TGTGCCAGCAGTTTGGCGGACAGGGGAGGAGGTCAGCCCCAGCATTTT. This sequence encodes CASSLADRGGGQPQHF.